This T cell receptor beta chain was profiled in a study of T cell responses to AZD1222 COVID-19 vaccine. As for this clone: What it recognizes is unknown.

Trimming cost V 0 bases and J 5 bases, with 14 bases left between them. CDR1 is SEHNR, CDR2 FQNEAQ, per germline (reference sequence). The CDR3 consists of 15 residues. Findings and caveats of the study: Two doses of AZD1222 preceded a rise in Spike-specific TCR breadth and depth.

The data were produced by immunoSEQ multiplex PCR, yet TCRdb's version contains in-frame clones alone and is incomplete. The sample yields around 90,000 clones, 70% to 90% seen once. The J gene is TRBJ2-7, the V gene TRBV7-9; TRBD1 is a possible D gene (7 bases). The starting material was peripheral blood, obtained on day 0 of AZD1222 vaccination. The source of this sequence is an adult in good health. In nucleotides, the CDR3 is TGTGCCAGCAGCTTAGCGGGGGGACAGTCCCACGAGCAGTACTTC. It codes for CASSLAGGQSHEQYF.